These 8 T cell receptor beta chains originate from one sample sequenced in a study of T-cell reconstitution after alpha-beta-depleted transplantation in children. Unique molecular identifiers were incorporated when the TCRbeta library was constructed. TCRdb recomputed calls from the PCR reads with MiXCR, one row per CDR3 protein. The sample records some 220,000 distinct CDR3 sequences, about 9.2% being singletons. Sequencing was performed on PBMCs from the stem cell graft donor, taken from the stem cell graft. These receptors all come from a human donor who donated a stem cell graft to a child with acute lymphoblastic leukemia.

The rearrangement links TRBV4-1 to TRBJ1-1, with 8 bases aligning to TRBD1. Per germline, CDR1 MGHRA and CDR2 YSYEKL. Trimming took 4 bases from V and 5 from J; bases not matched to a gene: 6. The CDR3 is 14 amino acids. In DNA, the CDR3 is TGCGCCAGCAGCCGTAGAACAGGGGGAACTGAAGCTTTCTTT. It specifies CASSRRTGGTEAFF.

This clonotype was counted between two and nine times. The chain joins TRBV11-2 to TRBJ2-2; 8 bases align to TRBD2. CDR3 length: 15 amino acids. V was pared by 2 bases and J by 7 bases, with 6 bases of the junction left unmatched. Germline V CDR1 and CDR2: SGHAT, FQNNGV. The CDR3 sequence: CASSLISGRGGELFF. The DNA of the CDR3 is TGTGCCAGCAGCTTAATTTCCGGGAGGGGCGGGGAGCTGTTTTTT.

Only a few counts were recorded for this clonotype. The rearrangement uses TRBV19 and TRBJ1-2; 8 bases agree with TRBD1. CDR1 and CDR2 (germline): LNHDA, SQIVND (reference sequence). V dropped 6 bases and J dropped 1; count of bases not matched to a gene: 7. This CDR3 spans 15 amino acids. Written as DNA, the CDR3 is TGTGCCAGTAGCACAGGGGGGCCATATAACTATGGCTACACCTTC. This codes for CASSTGGPYNYGYTF.

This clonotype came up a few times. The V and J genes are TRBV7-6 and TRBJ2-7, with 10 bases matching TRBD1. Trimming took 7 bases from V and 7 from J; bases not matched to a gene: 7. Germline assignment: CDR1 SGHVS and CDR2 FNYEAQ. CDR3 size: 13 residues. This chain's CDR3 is CASTRQGAWEQYF. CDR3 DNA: TGTGCCAGCACCCGACAGGGGGCTTGGGAGCAGTACTTC.

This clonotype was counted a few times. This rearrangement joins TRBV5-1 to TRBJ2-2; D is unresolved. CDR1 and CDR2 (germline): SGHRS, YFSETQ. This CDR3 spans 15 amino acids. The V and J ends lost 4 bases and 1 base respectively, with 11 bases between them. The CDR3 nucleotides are TGCGCCAGCAGCCCGGAACCCGTGAACACCGGGGAGCTGTTTTTT. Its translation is CASSPEPVNTGELFF.

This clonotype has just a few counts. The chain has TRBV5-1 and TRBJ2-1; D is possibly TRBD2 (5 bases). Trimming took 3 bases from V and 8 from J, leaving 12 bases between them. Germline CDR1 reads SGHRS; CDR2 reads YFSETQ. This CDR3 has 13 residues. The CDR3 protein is CASSSGGGHEQFF. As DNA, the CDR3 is TGCGCCAGCAGCTCCGGAGGTGGCCATGAGCAGTTCTTC.

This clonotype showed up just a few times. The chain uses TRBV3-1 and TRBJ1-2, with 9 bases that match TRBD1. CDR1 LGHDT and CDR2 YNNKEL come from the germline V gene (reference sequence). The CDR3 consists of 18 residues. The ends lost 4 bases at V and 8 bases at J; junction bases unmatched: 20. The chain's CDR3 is CASSRSWGGTGTGFGYTF. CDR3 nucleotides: TGTGCCAGCAGCCGAAGCTGGGGAGGTACCGGGACAGGGTTCGGCTACACCTTC.

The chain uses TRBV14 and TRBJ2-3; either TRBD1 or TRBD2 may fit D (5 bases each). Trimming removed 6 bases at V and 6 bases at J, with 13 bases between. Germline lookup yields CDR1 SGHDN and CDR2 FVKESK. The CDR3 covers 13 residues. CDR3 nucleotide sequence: TGTGCCAGCAGGCCGGACGGGGCGGATACGCAGTATTTT. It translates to CASRPDGADTQYF.